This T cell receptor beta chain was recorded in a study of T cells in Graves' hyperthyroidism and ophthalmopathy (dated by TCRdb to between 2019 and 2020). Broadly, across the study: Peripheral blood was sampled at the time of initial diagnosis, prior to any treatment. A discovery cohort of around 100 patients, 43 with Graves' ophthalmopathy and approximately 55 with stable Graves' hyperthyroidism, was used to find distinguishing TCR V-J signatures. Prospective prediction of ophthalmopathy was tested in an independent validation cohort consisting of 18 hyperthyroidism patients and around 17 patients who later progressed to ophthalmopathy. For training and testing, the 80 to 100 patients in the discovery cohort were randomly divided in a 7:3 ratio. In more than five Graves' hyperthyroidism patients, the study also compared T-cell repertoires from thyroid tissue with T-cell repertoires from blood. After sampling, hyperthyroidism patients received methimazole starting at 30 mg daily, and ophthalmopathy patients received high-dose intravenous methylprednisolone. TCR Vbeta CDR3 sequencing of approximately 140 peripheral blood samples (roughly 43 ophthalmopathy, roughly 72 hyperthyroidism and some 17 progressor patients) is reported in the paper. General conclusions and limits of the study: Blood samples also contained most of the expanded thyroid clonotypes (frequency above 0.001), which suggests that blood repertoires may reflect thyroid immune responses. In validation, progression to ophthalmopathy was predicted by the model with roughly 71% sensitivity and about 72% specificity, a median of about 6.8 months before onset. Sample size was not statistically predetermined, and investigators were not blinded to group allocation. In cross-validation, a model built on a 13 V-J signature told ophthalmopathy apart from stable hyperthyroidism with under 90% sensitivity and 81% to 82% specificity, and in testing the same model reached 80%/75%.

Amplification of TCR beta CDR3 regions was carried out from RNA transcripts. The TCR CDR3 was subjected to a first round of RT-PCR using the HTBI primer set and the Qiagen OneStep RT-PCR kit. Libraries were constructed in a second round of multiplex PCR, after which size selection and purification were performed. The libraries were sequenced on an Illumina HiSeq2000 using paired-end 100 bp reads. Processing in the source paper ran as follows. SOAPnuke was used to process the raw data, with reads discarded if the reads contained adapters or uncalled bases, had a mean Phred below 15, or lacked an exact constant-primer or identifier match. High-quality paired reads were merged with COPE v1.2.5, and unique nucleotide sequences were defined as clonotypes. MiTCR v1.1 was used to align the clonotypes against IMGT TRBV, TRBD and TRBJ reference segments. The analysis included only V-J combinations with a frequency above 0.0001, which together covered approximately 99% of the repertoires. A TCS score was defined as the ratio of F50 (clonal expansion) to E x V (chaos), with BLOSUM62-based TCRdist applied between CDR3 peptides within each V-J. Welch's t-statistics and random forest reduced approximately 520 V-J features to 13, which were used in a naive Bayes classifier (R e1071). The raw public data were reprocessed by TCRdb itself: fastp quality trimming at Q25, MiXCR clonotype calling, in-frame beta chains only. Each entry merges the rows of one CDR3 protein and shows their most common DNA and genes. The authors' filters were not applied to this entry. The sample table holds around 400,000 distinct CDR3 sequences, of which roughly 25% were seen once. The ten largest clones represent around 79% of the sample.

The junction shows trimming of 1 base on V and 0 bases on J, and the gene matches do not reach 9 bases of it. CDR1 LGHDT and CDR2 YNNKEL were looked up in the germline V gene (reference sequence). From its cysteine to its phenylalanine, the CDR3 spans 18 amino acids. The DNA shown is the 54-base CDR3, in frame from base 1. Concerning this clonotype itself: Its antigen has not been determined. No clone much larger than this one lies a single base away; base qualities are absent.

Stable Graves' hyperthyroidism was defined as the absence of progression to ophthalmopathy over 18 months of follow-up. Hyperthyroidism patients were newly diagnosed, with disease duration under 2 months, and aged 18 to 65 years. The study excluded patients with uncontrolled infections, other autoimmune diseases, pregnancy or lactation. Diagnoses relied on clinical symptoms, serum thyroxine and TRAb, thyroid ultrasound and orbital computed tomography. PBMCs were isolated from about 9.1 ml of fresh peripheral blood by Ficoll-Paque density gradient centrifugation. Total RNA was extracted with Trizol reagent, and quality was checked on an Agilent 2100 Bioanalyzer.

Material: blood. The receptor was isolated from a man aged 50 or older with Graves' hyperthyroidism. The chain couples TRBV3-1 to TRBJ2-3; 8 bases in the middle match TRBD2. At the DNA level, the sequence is TGTGCCAGCAGCCAAGTACTAGCGGAAGTTCCTAGCACAGATACGCAGTATTTT. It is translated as CASSQVLAEVPSTDTQYF.